The T cell receptor (beta chain) described here comes from a study of CD8 T cells in ankylosing spondylitis. At least ten counts were recorded for this clonotype. Its target is unknown. Study-wide results and caveats: Made up of fewer than 10 highly homologous variants, a TCR beta motif appeared characteristic of ankylosing spondylitis blood.

This CDR3 has 15 residues. Unmatched junction bases numbered 11, after V lost 6 bases and J lost 5 bases. CDR1 and CDR2 (germline): SGHRS, YFSETQ. TCRdb analysed the 5' RACE reads with MiXCR anew, one entry per CDR3 protein. Among a few hundred thousand distinct CDR3 sequences listed, under 8.5% were seen once. The V and J genes are TRBV5-1 and TRBJ2-5, with 9 positions matching TRBD2. Sequenced input: blood, either unsorted or a sorted T cell fraction (not recorded which). The sequence was collected from a male donor with ankylosing spondylitis. The DNA for the CDR3 is TGCGCCAGCAAGAGGGCCTTAGCGGGAGAGGAGACCCAGTACTTC. It specifies CASKRALAGEETQYF.